This passage covers 21 T cell receptor beta chains from one sample sequenced in a study of radiation and T cells in renal cell carcinoma. As for time point: blood 2 weeks post-SBRT. Treatment of the sample: 15 Gy SBRT to primary tumor, nephrectomy 4 weeks later. Libraries were prepared by immunoSEQ multiplex PCR; TCRdb keeps only in-frame clonotypes and omits some of them. Here the sample spans some 120,000 clones, 88% being singletons. This specimen was blood, taken from a patient whose treatment included radiotherapy and nephrectomy. These receptors all stem from a woman aged 65 to 85 with renal cell carcinoma.

Notes on this clone: Other DNA sequences from this sample encode an identical CDR3 as well. The V and J genes are TRBV5-4 and TRBJ1-1; D ambiguous. V was clipped by 0 bases and J by 2 bases, with 5 bases between them. Germline V lookup: CDR1 SGHNT, CDR2 YYREEE (reference sequence). This CDR3 comprises 13 residues. The CDR3 region has the DNA TGTGCCAGCAGCTTGGTGCTTAACACTGAAGCTTTCTTT. Its protein is CASSLVLNTEAFF.

V and J are TRBV19 and TRBJ2-6, with D possibly TRBD2 on 6 matching bases. V lost 7 bases to trimming and J lost 0 bases, with 10 bases between them. This CDR3 is 15 amino acids long. The germline CDR1 and CDR2 sequences are LNHDA and SQIVND (reference sequence). The CDR3 region has the DNA TGTGCCAGTACGGAGGGGTTCTCTGGGGCCAACGTCCTGACTTTC. Encoded protein: CASTEGFSGANVLTF.

J is TRBJ1-5 and V is TRBV6-5; no definite D call. In germline, CDR1 is MNHEY, CDR2 SVGAGI. V was clipped by 2 bases and J by 1 base, with 6 bases between them. The CDR3 is 14 amino acids. DNA for the CDR3: TGTGCCAGCAGTTACGGTGGGAGCAATCAGCCCCAGCATTTT. Its protein product is CASSYGGSNQPQHF.

The rearrangement uses TRBV11-3 and TRBJ2-3, with TRBD2 matching 15 bases. The CDR3 runs 18 residues. Germline V gives CDR1 SGHNT, CDR2 YENEEA. Trimming took 3 bases from V and 2 from J; bases not matched to a gene: 6. The CDR3 reads CASSLGLAGGRATDTQYF. The DNA for the CDR3 is TGTGCCAGCAGCTTGGGACTAGCGGGGGGCCGGGCCACAGATACGCAGTATTTT.

The chain links TRBV6-5 to TRBJ2-1, with a possible D match to TRBD1 (7 bases). The CDR3 is 16 residues long. The V gene's germline CDR1 is MNHEY and CDR2 SVGAGI. Trimming took off 3 bases at V and 4 bases at J, with 16 bases between the two ends. The CDR3 protein is CASSYRTAGGYNEQFF. The CDR3 region has the DNA TGTGCCAGCAGTTATCGAACTGCAGGGGGGTACAATGAGCAGTTCTTC.

Only one count was recorded for this clone. The J gene is TRBJ2-7, the V gene TRBV21-1; the table's D call, TRBD2, was not checked against the DNA. TRBV21-1 is described as a pseudogene. The CDR3 runs to 13 residues. As DNA, the CDR3 is TGTGCCAGCAGCAAAGGGAGTCCCTACGAGCAGTACTTC. Amino acid sequence: CASSKGSPYEQYF.

The chain has TRBV28 and TRBJ1-3, with a tentative D call TRBD1 (6 bases). CDR3 length: 12 amino acids. V gave up 8 bases and J gave up 4 bases, with 9 bases separating them. Germline V gene data show CDR1 as MDHEN and CDR2 as SYDVKM. CDR3 amino acids: CASSDSGNTIYF. In nucleotides, the CDR3 is TGTGCCAGCTCGGACAGCGGAAACACCATATATTTT. Drawing the rest from reference TRBV28 and TRBJ1-3, the complete variable domain is DVKVTQSSRYLVKRTGEKVFLECVQDMDHENMFWYRQDPGLGLRLIYFSYDVKMKEKGDIPEGYSVSREKKERFSLILESASTNQTSMYLCASSDSGNTIYFGEGSWLTVV.

In this sample, this clone turned up once. The J gene is TRBJ1-5, the V gene TRBV4-3; D is undetermined. Trimming took off 0 bases at V and 10 bases at J, with 10 bases between the two ends. From germline, CDR1 is LGHNA and CDR2 YSLEER. The CDR3 has 13 residues. CDR3 protein: CASSQDRGIPQHF. For the CDR3, the DNA is TGCGCCAGCAGCCAAGATCGAGGAATACCCCAGCATTTT.

The chain is built from TRBV13 and TRBJ2-5; D possibly corresponds to TRBD1 (8 bases). Germline lookup yields CDR1 PRHDT and CDR2 FYEKMQ (reference sequence). The CDR3 is 13 residues long. V was clipped by 6 bases and J by 5 bases, with 13 bases between them. The CDR3, as DNA: TGTGCCAGCAGGCTACAGGGGGGGGAGACCCAGTACTTC. This encodes CASRLQGGETQYF.

V usage is TRBV2 and J usage is TRBJ2-1; D remains unclear. The CDR3 has 17 residues. CDR1 and CDR2 (germline): SNHLY, FYNNEI. Trimming removed 4 bases from V and 5 bases from J, with 21 bases in between. Here the CDR3 DNA reads TGTGCCAGCAGTGTCTTTAACCCCCGACACCCCCACAATGAGCAGTTCTTC. It yields the protein CASSVFNPRHPHNEQFF.

The chain joins TRBV30 to TRBJ2-2; 7 bases line up with TRBD1. CDR3 length: 14 residues. The germline CDR1 and CDR2 sequences are GTSNPN and SVGIG (reference sequence). V was clipped by 7 bases and J by 6 bases; unmatched bases: 11. Here the CDR3 reads CASPIQGSPGELFF. The CDR3 bases are TGTGCCTCTCCAATACAGGGGAGCCCCGGGGAGCTGTTTTTT.

This chain connects TRBV4-1 to TRBJ1-5; D gene uncertain. CDR1 is MGHRA and CDR2 is YSYEKL in the germline V gene. The CDR3 spans 13 residues. Trimming took off 0 bases at V and 5 bases at J, with 5 bases between the two ends. Written as DNA, the CDR3 is TGCGCCAGCAGCCAAGAAGGATATCAGCCCCAGCATTTT. Amino acid sequence: CASSQEGYQPQHF.

V usage is TRBV5-8 and J usage is TRBJ1-1; D is possibly TRBD1 (5 bases). Germline CDR1 reads SGHTS; CDR2 reads YDEGEE. The ends were cut back, 0 bases at V and 4 bases at J, with 10 bases in the middle. The CDR3 length is 14 residues. This CDR3 reads CASSLVAGGTEAFF. CDR3 sequence (DNA): TGTGCCAGCAGCTTGGTGGCGGGGGGCACTGAAGCTTTCTTT.

The V call is TRBV5-8, the J call TRBJ1-2, with D perhaps TRBD1 (5 bases). Trimming removed 2 bases from V and 4 bases from J, with 9 bases in between. CDR3 length: 13 amino acids. CDR1 is SGHTS, CDR2 YDEGEE, per germline. The CDR3, as DNA: TGTGCCAGCAGCTTCCCAGGGATCTATGGCTACACCTTC. This codes for CASSFPGIYGYTF. Filled out from reference TRBV5-8 and TRBJ1-2, the complete variable domain reads EAGVTQSPTHLIKTRGQQATLRCSPISGHTSVYWYQQALGLGLQFLLWYDEGEERNRGNFPPRFSGRQFPNYSSELNVNALELEDSALYLCASSFPGIYGYTFGSGTRLTVV.

This chain links TRBV2 with TRBJ2-2, with 9 bases matching TRBD1. Germline CDR1 is SNHLY and CDR2 is FYNNEI. The CDR3 is 13 residues long. V lost 9 bases, J lost 4 bases, and 3 bases stayed unmatched. CDR3 in amino acids: CARGTGSTGELFF. Written as DNA, the CDR3 is TGTGCCAGAGGGACAGGGAGCACCGGGGAGCTGTTTTTT. The full variable domain, completed using reference TRBV2 and TRBJ2-2, is EPEVTQTPSHQVTQMGQEVILRCVPISNHLYFYWYRQILGQKVEFLVSFYNNEISEKSEIFDDQFSVERPDGSNFTLKIRSTKLEDSAMYFCARGTGSTGELFFGEGSRLTVL.

The chain combines TRBV4-2 with TRBJ1-4; D is unclear. V was cut by 0 bases and J by 1 base, with 6 bases left in between. There are 15 residues in the CDR3. The germline gives CDR1 LGHNA, CDR2 YNFKEQ. This chain's CDR3 is CASSQDRGTNEKLFF. The CDR3 DNA reads TGTGCCAGCAGCCAAGATCGGGGAACTAATGAAAAACTGTTTTTT.

The chain combines TRBV4-2 with TRBJ2-3; TRBD2 matches 8 bases. The CDR3 is 16 residues long. Germline loops: CDR1 LGHNA, CDR2 YNFKEQ. After removal of 4 bases from V and 1 base from J, the junction contained 7 bases not matched to a gene. This chain's CDR3 is CASSPFSGGGTDTQYF. DNA for the CDR3: TGTGCCAGCAGCCCGTTTTCGGGGGGGGGCACAGATACGCAGTATTTT.

The chain has TRBV6-1 and TRBJ2-7; D assignment may be TRBD1 or TRBD2 (6 bases each). The germline CDR1 and CDR2 sequences are MNHNS and SASEGT. This CDR3 is 15 amino acids long. V was clipped by 6 bases and J by 0 bases, with 15 bases between them. The CDR3 DNA sequence: TGTGCCAGCAGGGAAAGGGGGGCCCCCTCCTACGAGCAGTACTTC. It yields the protein CASRERGAPSYEQYF.

The rearrangement uses TRBV7-2 and TRBJ2-3, with D perhaps TRBD1 (5 bases). Germline CDR1 is SGHTA and CDR2 is FQGNSA. The V end lost 1 base, the J end lost 12 bases, and 20 bases lay between the germline ends. The CDR3 length is 15 residues. DNA for the CDR3: TGTGCCAGCAGCTTAGAAGGCCGACTTCAGGGTTTACAGTATTTT. This codes for CASSLEGRLQGLQYF.

CDR3: CASSRGGPNTGELFF. The CDR3, as DNA: TGTGCCAGCAGCCGGGGAGGCCCGAACACCGGGGAGCTGTTTTTT. J is TRBJ2-2 and V is TRBV28; TRBD2 might be the D (6 bases). Trimming stripped 6 bases from V and 0 bases from J, with 11 bases between. The CDR3 covers 15 residues. Germline-derived CDR1 and CDR2 are MDHEN and SYDVKM.

This rearrangement joins TRBV9 to TRBJ1-1, with a possible D match to TRBD1 (5 bases). Trimming shortened V by 4 bases and J by 4 bases, and 11 bases separated the two germline ends. Germline CDR1 SGDLS, CDR2 YYNGEE. The CDR3 loop spans 13 amino acids. CDR3 protein: CASSQRGLTEAFF. DNA for the CDR3: TGTGCCAGCAGCCAGCGGGGACTCACTGAAGCTTTCTTT.